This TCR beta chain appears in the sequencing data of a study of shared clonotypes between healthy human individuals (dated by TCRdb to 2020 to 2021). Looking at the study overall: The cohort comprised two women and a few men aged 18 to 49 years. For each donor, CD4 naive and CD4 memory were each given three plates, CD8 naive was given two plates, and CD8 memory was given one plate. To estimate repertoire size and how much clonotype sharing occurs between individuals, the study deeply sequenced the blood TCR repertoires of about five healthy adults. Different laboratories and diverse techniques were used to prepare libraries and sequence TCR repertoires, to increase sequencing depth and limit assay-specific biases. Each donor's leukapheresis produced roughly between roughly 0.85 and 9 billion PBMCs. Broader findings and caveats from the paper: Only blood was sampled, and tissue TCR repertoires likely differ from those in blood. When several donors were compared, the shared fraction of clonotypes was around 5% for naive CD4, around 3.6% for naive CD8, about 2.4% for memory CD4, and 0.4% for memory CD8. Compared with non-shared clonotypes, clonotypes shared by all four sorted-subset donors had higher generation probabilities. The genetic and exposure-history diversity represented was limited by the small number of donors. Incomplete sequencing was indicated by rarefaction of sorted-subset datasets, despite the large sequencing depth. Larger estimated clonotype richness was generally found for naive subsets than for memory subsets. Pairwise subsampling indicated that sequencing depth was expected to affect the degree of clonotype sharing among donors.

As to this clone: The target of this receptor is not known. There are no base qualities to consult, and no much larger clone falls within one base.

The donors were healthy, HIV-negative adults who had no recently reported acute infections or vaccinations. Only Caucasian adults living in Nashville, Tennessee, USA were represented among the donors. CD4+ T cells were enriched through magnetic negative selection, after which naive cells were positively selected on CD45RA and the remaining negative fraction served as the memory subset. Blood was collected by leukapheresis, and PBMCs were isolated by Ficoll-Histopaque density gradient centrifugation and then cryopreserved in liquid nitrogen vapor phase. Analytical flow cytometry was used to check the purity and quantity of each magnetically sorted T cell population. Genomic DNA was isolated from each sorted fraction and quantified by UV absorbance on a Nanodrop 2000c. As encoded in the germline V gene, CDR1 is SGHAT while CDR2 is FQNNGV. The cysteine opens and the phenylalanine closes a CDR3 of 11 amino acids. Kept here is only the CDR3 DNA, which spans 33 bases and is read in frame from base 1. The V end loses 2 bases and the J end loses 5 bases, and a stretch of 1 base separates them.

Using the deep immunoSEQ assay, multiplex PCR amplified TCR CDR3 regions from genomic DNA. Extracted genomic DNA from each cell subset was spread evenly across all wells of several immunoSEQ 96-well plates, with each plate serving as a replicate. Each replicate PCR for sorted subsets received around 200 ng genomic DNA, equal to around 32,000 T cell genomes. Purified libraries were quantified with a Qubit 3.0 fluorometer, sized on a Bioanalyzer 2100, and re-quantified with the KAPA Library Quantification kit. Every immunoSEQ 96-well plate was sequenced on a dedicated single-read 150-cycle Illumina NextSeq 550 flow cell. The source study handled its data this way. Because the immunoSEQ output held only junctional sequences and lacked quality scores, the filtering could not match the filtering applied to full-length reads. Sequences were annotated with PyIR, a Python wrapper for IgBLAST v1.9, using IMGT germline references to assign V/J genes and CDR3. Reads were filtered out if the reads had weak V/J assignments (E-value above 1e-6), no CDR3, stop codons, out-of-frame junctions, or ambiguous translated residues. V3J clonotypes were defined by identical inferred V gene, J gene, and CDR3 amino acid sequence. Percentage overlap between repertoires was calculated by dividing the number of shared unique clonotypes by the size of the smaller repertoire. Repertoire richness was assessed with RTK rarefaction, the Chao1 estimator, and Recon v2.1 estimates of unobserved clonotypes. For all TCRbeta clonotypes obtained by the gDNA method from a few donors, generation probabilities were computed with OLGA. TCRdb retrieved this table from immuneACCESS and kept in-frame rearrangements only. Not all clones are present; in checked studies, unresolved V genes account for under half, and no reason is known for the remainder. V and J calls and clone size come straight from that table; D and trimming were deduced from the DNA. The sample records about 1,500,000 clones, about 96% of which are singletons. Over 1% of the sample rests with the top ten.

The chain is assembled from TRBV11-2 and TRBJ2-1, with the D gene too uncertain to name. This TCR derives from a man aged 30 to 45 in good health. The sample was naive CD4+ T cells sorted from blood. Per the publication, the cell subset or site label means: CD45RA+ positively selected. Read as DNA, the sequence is TGTGCCAGCAGCTTACACAATGAGCAGTTCTTC. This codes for CASSLHNEQFF.